Many counts were recorded for the clone carrying this T cell receptor (beta chain). TCRdb re-called the 5' RACE reads with MiXCR, one entry per CDR3 protein. Of tens of thousands of distinct CDR3 sequences in the sample, approximately 9% were seen once. This CDR3 contains 16 residues. Deletions cut 6 bases from V and 2 bases from J, with 16 bases between. The data were obtained in a study of early T cells in non-severe SARS-CoV-2 infection. The sequence was collected from an adult who was a healthcare worker with PCR-confirmed SARS-CoV-2 infection or an uninfected control (not recorded which). The sequencing input was whole blood. V gene TRBV12-3 or TRBV12-4 combines with J gene TRBJ2-2, with D uncertain. The CDR3: CASSSNQGINTGELFF. The CDR3 DNA follows: TGTGCCAGCAGCTCAAACCAAGGGATTAACACCGGGGAGCTGTTTTTT.